The clone carrying this T cell receptor (beta chain) was seen ten or more times. Trimming cost V 3 bases and J 2 bases; bases outside gene matches: 3. The CDR3 consists of 14 residues. During its preparation, the TCRbeta library received unique molecular identifiers. TCRdb re-called the PCR reads with MiXCR, one entry per CDR3 protein. The sample shows some 490,000 distinct CDR3 sequences, 9.5% to 15% of them seen only once. This entry belongs to a study of T-cell reconstitution after alpha-beta-depleted transplantation in children. This TCR was recovered from a human donor who donated a stem cell graft to a child with combined immunodeficiency. The chain links TRBV12-3 or TRBV12-4 to TRBJ2-5, with 7 bases aligning to TRBD2. Sequences were derived from PBMCs from the stem cell graft donor, sampled from the stem cell graft. The CDR3 here is CASSLDGGQETQYF. DNA of the CDR3: TGTGCCAGCAGTTTGGACGGGGGGCAAGAGACCCAGTACTTC.